The 30 T cell receptor beta chains given below trace back to one sample, sequenced in a study of tumor and adjacent non-tumor tissue in lung cancer. No cell sorting was done before RNA was extracted from the tissue. TCRbeta libraries were built with three rounds of nested PCR, modified from ARM-PCR. TCRdb reanalysed the multiplex PCR reads using MiXCR and keeps one entry per CDR3 protein. Of more than 60,000 distinct CDR3 sequences in the sample, 60% to 85% were seen once. The sequenced material came from lung tumor tissue. These TCRs come from a woman aged 50 to 60 with non-small cell lung cancer.

This chain connects TRBV4-2 to TRBJ2-7; tentatively, D is TRBD1 (6 bases). Germline CDR1 reads LGHNA; CDR2 reads YNFKEQ. The CDR3 loop spans 12 amino acids. The chain's CDR3 is CDNRDKTYEQYF. Written as DNA, the CDR3 is TGTGACAACAGGGACAAGACCTACGAGCAGTACTTC.

Comment on this clonotype: The final CDR3 position lacks the conserved phenylalanine or tryptophan, pointing to a likely read error. The DNA is omitted, as the CDR3 cannot be located on it reliably, and the CDR3 follows TCRdb's listing. J is TRBJ1-2 and V is TRBV29-1. Inclusive of both ends, the CDR3 amounts to 11 amino acids. Germline assignment: CDR1 SQVTM and CDR2 ANQGSEA. The CDR3 here is CSVGANYGCTI.

Notes on this clonotype: A junction end diverges from the germline sequence, so it may reflect a read error. The chain is built from TRBV11-2 and TRBJ2-2, with D perhaps matching TRBD2 (5 bases). Germline-derived CDR1 and CDR2 are SGHAT and FQNNGV. The length of the CDR3 is 14 residues. CDR3 bases: TGTGCCAGTGACTATACTAGAGACACCGGGGAGCTATTTTTT. It is translated as CASDYTRDTGELFF.

Sample share makes this clonotype medium-sized (0.01 to 0.1%). The rearrangement joins TRBV29-1 to TRBJ1-1; the match to TRBD1 covers 12 bases. The CDR3 contains 14 residues. Germline V gene sequence: CDR1 SQVTM, CDR2 ANQGSEA. V shed 6 bases, J shed 4 bases, and the junction held 6 bases outside the gene matches. The CDR3: CSVSGQGAPTEAFF. CDR3 DNA sequence: TGCAGCGTCTCGGGACAGGGGGCCCCCACTGAAGCTTTCTTT.

As to this clonotype: A much more abundant neighbour one base away suggests this may be a read error. The chain employs TRBV20-1 and TRBJ1-2; TRBD1 is a possible D gene (6 bases). V gave up 3 bases and J gave up 1 base, with 15 bases separating them. The CDR3 covers 15 residues. In germline, CDR1 is DFQATT, CDR2 SNEGSKA (reference sequence). This CDR3 is CSAREQGSLNYGYTF. The CDR3 DNA reads TGCAGTGCTAGGGAACAGGGAAGTCTTAACTATGGCTACACCTTC.

On this clonotype itself: This could be a read error, since a much larger clone is one nucleotide away. The chain links TRBV7-9 to TRBJ2-5; 7 nucleotides align to TRBD2. Germline CDR1 SEHNR, CDR2 FQNEAQ (reference sequence). The CDR3 is 13 residues long. The CDR3 sequence: CASRLAGRRTQYF. DNA for the CDR3: TGTGCCAGCAGATTAGCGGGCCGCCGGACCCAGTACTTC.

This clonotype was observed once. Since no conserved phenylalanine or tryptophan closes the CDR3, a read error is the likely cause. The V gene is TRBV4-2, the J gene TRBJ2-1; 8 nucleotides match TRBD2. Losses at the gene ends were 0 bases for V and 6 bases for J; bases not matched to a gene: 4. Germline V gives CDR1 LGHNA, CDR2 YNFKEQ. The CDR3 runs 15 residues. The CDR3 coding sequence is TGTGCCAGCAGCCAAGACGCGGGAGGACCCAATGAGCAGTTCTCC. This translates into CASSQDAGGPNEQFS.

The chain is built from TRBV11-2 and TRBJ1-1, with a tentative D call TRBD1 (5 bases). Trimming removed 3 bases at V and 7 bases at J, with 9 bases between. This CDR3 has 12 residues. Germline assignment: CDR1 SGHAT and CDR2 FQNNGV. The CDR3 region is CASSLGGFEAFF. The CDR3 nucleotides are TGTGCCAGCAGCTTGGGGGGATTTGAAGCTTTCTTT.

Worth noting for this clonotype: The missing conserved phenylalanine or tryptophan at the end of this CDR3 makes a read error likely. The CDR3 reads CANSAQGHTDTQYS. The CDR3, as DNA: TGTGCCAACAGTGCACAGGGACACACAGATACGCAGTATTCT. The chain is built from TRBV6-6 and TRBJ2-3; D is possibly TRBD1 (6 bases). This CDR3 region has 14 residues. The germline V gene encodes CDR1 MNHNY and CDR2 SVGAGI (reference sequence).

The count of this clonotype is one. This chain connects TRBV29-1 to TRBJ2-3; tentative D call: TRBD2 (5 bases). Trimming stripped 7 bases from V and 4 bases from J, with 12 bases between. CDR1 is SQVTM and CDR2 is ANQGSEA in the germline V gene. The CDR3 extends over 12 amino acids. The CDR3: CSALRGSDTQYF. CDR3 DNA sequence: TGCAGCGCTCTAAGAGGGTCAGATACGCAGTATTTT.

The chain is built from TRBV12-3 or TRBV12-4 and TRBJ1-1; 8 bases agree with TRBD1. The length of the CDR3 is 14 residues. The J segment lost 5 bases and the V segment lost 7 bases, leaving 9 bases of the junction unmatched. This CDR3 reads CASMQTGVATEAFF. CDR3 DNA sequence: TGTGCCAGCATGCAGACAGGGGTGGCGACTGAAGCTTTCTTT.

In regard to this clonotype: One end of the junction varies from germline; a read error may be responsible. This chain links TRBV11-2 with TRBJ2-1; weak D call: TRBD1 (5 bases). The germline gives CDR1 SGHAT, CDR2 FQNNGV. This CDR3 region has 17 residues. CDR3 in DNA: TGTGCCAGCAGCTTAGTGACAGCCCAGAGCTCCTTCAATGAGCAGTTCTTC. It codes for CASSLVTAQSSFNEQFF.

About this clonotype: The CDR3 end shows no conserved phenylalanine or tryptophan, and so a read error is likely. J is TRBJ2-7 and V is TRBV4-1; a weak D match, TRBD2 (6 bases). This CDR3 comprises 13 residues. Germline V CDR1 and CDR2: MGHRA, YSYEKL. CDR3 nucleotide sequence: TGCGCCGGCAGTTCCCGACTAGCCTACGAGCAGTACTCC. Its protein product is CAGSSRLAYEQYS.

As regards this clonotype: One end of the junction varies from germline; a read error may be responsible. The V call is TRBV11-2, the J call TRBJ2-1; D is tentatively TRBD1 or TRBD2 (6 bases each). The germline CDR1 and CDR2 sequences are SGHAT and FQNNGV. This CDR3 spans 17 amino acids. The CDR3 sequence is CASSLAWGAGIFNEQFF. The CDR3 DNA is TGTGCCAGCAGCTTAGCCTGGGGGGCAGGGATCTTCAATGAACAGTTCTTC.

In this sample, this clonotype turned up once. The junction and the germline gene differ at one end; a read error may be behind it. The gene calls are TRBV6-5 and TRBJ2-1; D is ambiguous. The CDR3 spans 14 residues. CDR1 is MNHEY, CDR2 SVGAGI, per germline. CDR3 protein: CASSSRSSYNEQYF. DNA of the CDR3: TGTGCCAGCAGTAGTCGGAGCTCCTACAATGAGCAGTACTTT.

This clonotype was recorded many times. The rearrangement uses TRBV20-1 and TRBJ1-2; no firm D call. Germline V lookup: CDR1 DFQATT, CDR2 SNEGSKA (reference sequence). This CDR3 region has 13 residues. The V and J ends lost 2 bases and 4 bases respectively, with 11 bases between them. The CDR3 region is CSARQRDFYGYTF. The CDR3, as DNA: TGCAGTGCTAGACAAAGGGATTTCTATGGCTACACCTTC.

With regard to this clonotype: One junction end does not reproduce the germline sequence, and a read error may be involved. The chain is built from TRBV20-1 and TRBJ2-1; D gene unclear. Germline CDR1 DFQATT, CDR2 SNEGSKA (reference sequence). The CDR3 consists of 14 residues. CDR3 in DNA: TGCAGTGCCCCAACAGCAGTGTTTGGCGATGGGCAGTCCTTC. This translates into CSAPTAVFGDGQSF.

As concerns this clonotype: At one end, the junction sequence differs from germline, possibly due to a read error. V gene TRBV6-2 or TRBV6-3 combines with J gene TRBJ2-1, with 7 bases that match TRBD2. This CDR3 spans 15 amino acids. Germline CDR1 reads MNHEY; CDR2 reads SVGEGT. CDR3 amino acids: CASSPGLVGVNEQFF. The CDR3 bases are TGTGCCAGCAGCCCCGGACTAGTGGGTGTAAATGAGCAATTCTTC.

On this clonotype: Sequence at one end of the junction differs from germline and may be a read error. V gene TRBV11-2 combines with J gene TRBJ2-7, with a weak D call TRBD2 (5 bases). The CDR3 covers 14 residues. Germline CDR1 and CDR2: SGHAT and FQNNGV. The CDR3 region is CANSLVREIYEKYF. Written as DNA, the CDR3 is TGTGCCAACAGCTTAGTTAGGGAGATCTACGAGAAGTACTTC.

V and J are TRBV5-1 and TRBJ2-3, with no clear D. From germline, CDR1 is SGHRS and CDR2 YFSETQ. The CDR3 is 13 residues long. The ends were cut back, 3 bases at V and 14 bases at J, with 19 bases in the middle. The CDR3 loop is CASSSPPSDRRYF. CDR3 coding DNA: TGCGCCAGCAGCTCCCCCCCGTCGGATAGGCGGTATTTT.

The chain combines TRBV11-2 with TRBJ2-1; D perhaps matches TRBD1 (6 bases). The CDR3 contains 16 residues. Germline CDR1 and CDR2: SGHAT and FQNNGV. V was trimmed by 7 bases and J by 13 bases, leaving 29 bases between them. The CDR3 coding sequence is TGTGCCAGCATCTTGGAACCGGGACAAGGATTCACTGATCAGTTCTTC. Protein product: CASILEPGQGFTDQFF.

The sample holds one count of this clonotype. The genes are TRBV20-1 and TRBJ1-1, with D possibly being TRBD1 (6 bases). The length of the CDR3 is 11 residues. Per germline, CDR1 DFQATT and CDR2 SNEGSKA (reference sequence). In DNA form, the CDR3 reads TGCGGTGTTAGCCCTCAGGGGGAAGCTTTCTTT. Translating gives CGVSPQGEAFF.

This clonotype was seen many times. This chain connects TRBV28 to TRBJ2-1; 9 bases match TRBD2. The ends lost 1 base at V and 5 bases at J; junction bases unmatched: 9. Germline loops: CDR1 MDHEN, CDR2 SYDVKM. This CDR3 has 17 residues. As DNA, the CDR3 is TGTGCCAGCAGTTTATATGGCGGGAGGGCCGGGGACAATGAGCAGTTCTTC. Its protein product is CASSLYGGRAGDNEQFF.

As for this clonotype: This may arise from a read error, as a much more abundant clone is one base away. The rearrangement uses TRBV7-9 and TRBJ2-3; D is unclear. The germline CDR1 and CDR2 sequences are SEHNR and FQNEAQ (reference sequence). The CDR3 extends over 14 amino acids. Trimming stripped 5 bases from V and 2 bases from J, with 11 bases between. The CDR3 DNA is TGTGCCAGCAGCCTGGTACAGCTCACAGATACGCAGTATTTT. It specifies CASSLVQLTDTQYF.

This sequence joins TRBV4-1 and TRBJ2-7; 10 nucleotides line up with TRBD1. Germline CDR1 reads MGHRA; CDR2 reads YSYEKL. V was pared by 4 bases and J by 4 bases, with 10 bases of the junction left unmatched. This CDR3 comprises 16 residues. This CDR3 reads CASSPFRDRGTYEQYF. CDR3 nucleotides: TGCGCCAGCAGCCCCTTCCGGGACAGGGGTACTTACGAGCAGTACTTC.

Remarks on this clonotype: One end of the junction varies from germline; a read error may be responsible. The rearrangement joins TRBV5-6 to TRBJ1-5; 7 bases align to TRBD1. The J call is uncertain, as TRBJ2-3 better fits the DNA end. CDR1 SGHDT and CDR2 YYEEEE come from the germline V gene. This CDR3 is 14 amino acids long. The CDR3 DNA follows: TGTGTCAGCAGTACCGGGACAGTTAATCAGCCCCAGTATTTT. This sequence encodes CVSSTGTVNQPQYF.

As concerns this clonotype: One end of the junction varies from germline; a read error may be responsible. The gene calls are TRBV12-3 or TRBV12-4 and TRBJ1-6; D may be TRBD1 (5 bases). This CDR3 region has 13 residues. CDR3 sequence reads: CASIPDSSSPLHF. Written as DNA, the CDR3 is TGTGCCAGCATACCTGACAGTTCTTCACCCCTACACTTT.

As to this clonotype: One end of the junction fails to match germline, which may point to a read error. J is TRBJ2-6 and V is TRBV5-1; 7 positions agree with TRBD2. The CDR3 is 21 amino acids. CDR1 is SGHRS and CDR2 is YFSETQ in the germline V gene. The chain's CDR3 is CSSSLVADLRLAASGANVLTF. CDR3 sequence (DNA): TGCTCCAGCAGCCTGGTGGCGGACCTTCGACTAGCCGCATCTGGGGCCAACGTCCTGACTTTC.

Regarding this clonotype: This clone may be a read error of a much larger clone one base away. The chain employs TRBV7-9 and TRBJ2-3; possible D gene TRBD2, 6 bases. This CDR3 contains 15 residues. V was cut by 6 bases and J by 4 bases, with 17 bases left in between. Germline V gene sequence: CDR1 SEHNR, CDR2 FQNEAQ (reference sequence). CDR3 DNA sequence: TGTGCCAGCAGGGGCCGGGACTCATCCCCAGATACGCAGTATTTT. Protein: CASRGRDSSPDTQYF.

In the case of this clonotype: This clone may be a read error of a much larger clone one base away. The chain joins TRBV5-1 to TRBJ2-1; 7 nucleotides line up with TRBD2. The CDR3 consists of 16 residues. CDR1 SGHRS and CDR2 YFSETQ come from the germline V gene. DNA for the CDR3: TGCGCCAGCAGCTTGGGGGGAGGGCCCTCCTACAAAGAGCAGTTCTTC. As protein: CASSLGGGPSYKEQFF.